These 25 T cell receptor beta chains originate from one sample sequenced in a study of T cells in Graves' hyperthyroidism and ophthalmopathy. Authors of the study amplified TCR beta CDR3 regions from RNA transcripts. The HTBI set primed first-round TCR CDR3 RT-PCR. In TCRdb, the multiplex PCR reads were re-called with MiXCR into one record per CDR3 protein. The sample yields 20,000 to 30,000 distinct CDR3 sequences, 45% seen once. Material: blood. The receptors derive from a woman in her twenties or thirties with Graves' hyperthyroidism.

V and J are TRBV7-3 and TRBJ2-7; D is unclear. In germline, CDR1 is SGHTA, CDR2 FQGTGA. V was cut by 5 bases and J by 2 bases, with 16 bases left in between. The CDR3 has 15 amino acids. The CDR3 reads CASSASQLRTYEQYF. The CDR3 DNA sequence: TGTGCCAGCAGCGCCTCCCAACTAAGAACCTACGAGCAGTACTTC.

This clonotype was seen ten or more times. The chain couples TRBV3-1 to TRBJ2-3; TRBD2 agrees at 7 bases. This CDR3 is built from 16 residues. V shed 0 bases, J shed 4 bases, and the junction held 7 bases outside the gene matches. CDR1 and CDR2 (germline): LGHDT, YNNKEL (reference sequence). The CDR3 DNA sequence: TGTGCCAGCAGCCAAGAAGAGTGGGGGGGGGCAGATACGCAGTATTTT. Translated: CASSQEEWGGADTQYF.

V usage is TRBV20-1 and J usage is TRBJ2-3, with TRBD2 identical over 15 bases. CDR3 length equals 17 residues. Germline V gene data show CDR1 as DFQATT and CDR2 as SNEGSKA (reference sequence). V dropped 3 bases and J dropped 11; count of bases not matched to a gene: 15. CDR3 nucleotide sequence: TGCAGTGCTAGTCGGGGGACTAGCGGGAGGCCGGGAAATGAGCAGTATTTT. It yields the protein CSASRGTSGRPGNEQYF.

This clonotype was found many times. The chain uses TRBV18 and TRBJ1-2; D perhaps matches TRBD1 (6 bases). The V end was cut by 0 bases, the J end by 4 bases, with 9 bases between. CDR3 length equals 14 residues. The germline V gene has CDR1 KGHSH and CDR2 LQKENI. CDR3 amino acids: CASSPPTGRYGYTF. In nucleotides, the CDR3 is TGTGCCAGCTCACCACCGACAGGCCGCTATGGCTACACCTTC.

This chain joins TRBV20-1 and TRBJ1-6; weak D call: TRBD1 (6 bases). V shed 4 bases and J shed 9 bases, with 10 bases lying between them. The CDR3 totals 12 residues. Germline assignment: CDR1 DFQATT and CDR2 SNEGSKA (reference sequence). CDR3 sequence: CSATGGGSPLHF. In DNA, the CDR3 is TGCAGTGCTACGGGGGGCGGTTCACCCCTCCACTTT.

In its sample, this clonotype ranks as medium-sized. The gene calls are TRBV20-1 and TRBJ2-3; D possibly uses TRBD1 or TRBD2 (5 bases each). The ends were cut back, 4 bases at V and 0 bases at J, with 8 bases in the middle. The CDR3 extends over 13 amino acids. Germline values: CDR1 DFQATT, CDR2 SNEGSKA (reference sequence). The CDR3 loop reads CSATRDSTDTQYF. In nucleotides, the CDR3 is TGCAGTGCTACAAGGGACAGCACAGATACGCAGTATTTT.

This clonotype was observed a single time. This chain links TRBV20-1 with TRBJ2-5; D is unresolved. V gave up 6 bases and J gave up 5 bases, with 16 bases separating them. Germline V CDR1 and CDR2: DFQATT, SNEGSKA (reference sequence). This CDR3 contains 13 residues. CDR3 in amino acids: CSAGPAIMETQYF. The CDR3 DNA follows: TGCAGTGCGGGCCCAGCCATTATGGAGACCCAGTACTTC.

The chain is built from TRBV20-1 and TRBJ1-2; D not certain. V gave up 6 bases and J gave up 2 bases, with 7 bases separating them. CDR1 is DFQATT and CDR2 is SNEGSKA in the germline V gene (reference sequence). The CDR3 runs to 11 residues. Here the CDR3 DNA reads TGCAGTGCCATTTCGAACTATGGCTACACCTTC. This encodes CSAISNYGYTF.

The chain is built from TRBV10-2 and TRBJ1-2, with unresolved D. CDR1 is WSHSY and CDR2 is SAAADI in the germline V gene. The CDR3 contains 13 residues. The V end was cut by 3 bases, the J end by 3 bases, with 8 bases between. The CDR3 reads CASSDRYHYGYTF. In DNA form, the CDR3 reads TGCGCCAGCAGTGACAGGTATCACTATGGCTACACCTTC.

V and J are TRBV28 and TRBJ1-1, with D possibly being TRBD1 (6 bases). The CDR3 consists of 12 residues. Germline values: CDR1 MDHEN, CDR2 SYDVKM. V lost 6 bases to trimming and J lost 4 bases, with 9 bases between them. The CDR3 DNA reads TGTGCCAGCAGCCAGGGGACCACTGAAGCTTTCTTT. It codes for CASSQGTTEAFF.

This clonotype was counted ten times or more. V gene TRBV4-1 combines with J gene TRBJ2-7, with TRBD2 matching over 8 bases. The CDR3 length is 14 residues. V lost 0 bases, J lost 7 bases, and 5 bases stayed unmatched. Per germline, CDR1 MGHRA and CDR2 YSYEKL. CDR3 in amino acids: CASSQESGSWEQYF. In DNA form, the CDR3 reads TGCGCCAGCAGCCAAGAGAGCGGGAGTTGGGAGCAGTACTTC.

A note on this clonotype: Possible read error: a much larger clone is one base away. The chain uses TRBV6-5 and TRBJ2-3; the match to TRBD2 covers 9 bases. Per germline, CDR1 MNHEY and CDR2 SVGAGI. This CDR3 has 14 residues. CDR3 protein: CASTPSGTSDAQYF. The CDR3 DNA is TGTGCCAGCACTCCTAGCGGGACTTCAGATGCGCAGTATTTT.

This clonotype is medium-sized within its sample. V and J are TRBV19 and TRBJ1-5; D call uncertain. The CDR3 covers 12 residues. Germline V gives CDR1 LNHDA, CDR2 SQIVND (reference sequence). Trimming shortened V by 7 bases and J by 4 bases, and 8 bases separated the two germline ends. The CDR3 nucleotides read TGTGCCAGTACCCTCCCGAATCAGCCCCAGCATTTT. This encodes CASTLPNQPQHF.

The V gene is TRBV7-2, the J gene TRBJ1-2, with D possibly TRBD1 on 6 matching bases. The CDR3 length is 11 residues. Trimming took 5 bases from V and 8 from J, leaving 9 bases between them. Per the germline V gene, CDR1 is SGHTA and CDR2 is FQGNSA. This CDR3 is CASSPGQGYTF. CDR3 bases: TGTGCCAGCAGCCCCGGACAGGGCTACACCTTC.

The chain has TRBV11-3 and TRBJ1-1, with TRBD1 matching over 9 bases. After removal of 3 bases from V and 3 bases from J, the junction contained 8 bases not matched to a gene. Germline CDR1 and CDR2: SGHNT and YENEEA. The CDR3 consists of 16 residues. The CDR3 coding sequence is TGTGCCAGCAGCTTTGGGGACAGGGAGTGGGACACTGAAGCTTTCTTT. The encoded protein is CASSFGDREWDTEAFF.

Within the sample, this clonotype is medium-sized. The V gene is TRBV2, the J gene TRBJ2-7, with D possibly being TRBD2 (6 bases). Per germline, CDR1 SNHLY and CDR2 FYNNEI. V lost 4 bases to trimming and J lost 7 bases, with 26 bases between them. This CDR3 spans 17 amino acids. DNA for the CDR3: TGTGCCAGCAGTGCCCCCTTACTGGGACTCGCTTCTGGGGAGCAGTACTTC. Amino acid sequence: CASSAPLLGLASGEQYF.

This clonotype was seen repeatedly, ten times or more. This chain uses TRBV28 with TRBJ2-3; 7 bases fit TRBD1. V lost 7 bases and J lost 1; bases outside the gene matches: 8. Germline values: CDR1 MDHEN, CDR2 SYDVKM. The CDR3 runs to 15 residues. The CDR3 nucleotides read TGTGCCAGCACAACAGGGGCTCTTGGCACAGATACGCAGTATTTT. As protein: CASTTGALGTDTQYF.

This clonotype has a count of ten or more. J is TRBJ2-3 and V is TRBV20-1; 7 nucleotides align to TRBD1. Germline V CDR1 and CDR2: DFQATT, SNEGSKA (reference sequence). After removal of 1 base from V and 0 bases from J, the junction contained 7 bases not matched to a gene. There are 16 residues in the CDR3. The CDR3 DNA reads TGCAGTGCTAGAGGGGGGACAGTCCCTAGCACAGATACGCAGTATTTT. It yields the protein CSARGGTVPSTDTQYF.

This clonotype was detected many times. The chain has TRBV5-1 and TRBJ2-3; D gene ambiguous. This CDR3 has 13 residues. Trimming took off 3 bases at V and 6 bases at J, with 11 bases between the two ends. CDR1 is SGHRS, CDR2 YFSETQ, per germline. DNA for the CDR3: TGCGCCAGCAGCTCACACTTTTCGGATACGCAGTATTTT. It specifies CASSSHFSDTQYF.

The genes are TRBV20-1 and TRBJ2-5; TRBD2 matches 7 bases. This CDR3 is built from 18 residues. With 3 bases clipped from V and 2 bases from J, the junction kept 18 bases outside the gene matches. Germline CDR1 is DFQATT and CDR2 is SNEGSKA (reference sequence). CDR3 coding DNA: TGCAGTGCTAGGGGAGGGTCGGCGAGACATCGATTACAAGAGACCCAGTACTTC. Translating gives CSARGGSARHRLQETQYF.

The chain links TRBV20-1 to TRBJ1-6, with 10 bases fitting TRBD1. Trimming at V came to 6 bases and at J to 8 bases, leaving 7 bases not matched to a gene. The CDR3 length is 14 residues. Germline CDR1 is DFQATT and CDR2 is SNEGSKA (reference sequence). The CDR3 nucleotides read TGCAGTGCCCCTAGACAGGGGGCGCATTCACCCCTCCACTTT. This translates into CSAPRQGAHSPLHF.

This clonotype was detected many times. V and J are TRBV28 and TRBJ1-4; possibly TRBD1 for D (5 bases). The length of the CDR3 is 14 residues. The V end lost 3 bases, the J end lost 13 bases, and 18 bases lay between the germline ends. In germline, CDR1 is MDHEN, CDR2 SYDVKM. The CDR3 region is CASSFSGLDTLLFF. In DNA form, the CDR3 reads TGTGCCAGCAGTTTTTCGGGACTCGATACCCTACTGTTTTTT.

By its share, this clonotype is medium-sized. The chain's CDR3 is CATSRDHLGGRNTEAFF. The CDR3 DNA sequence: TGTGCCACCAGCAGAGATCACCTTGGGGGTCGGAACACTGAAGCTTTCTTT. The V gene is TRBV15, the J gene TRBJ1-1; TRBD1 is a possible D gene (5 bases). This CDR3 region has 17 residues. Germline loops: CDR1 LNHNV, CDR2 YYDKDF (reference sequence). Trimming pared 0 bases from V and 1 base from J, leaving 15 bases between.

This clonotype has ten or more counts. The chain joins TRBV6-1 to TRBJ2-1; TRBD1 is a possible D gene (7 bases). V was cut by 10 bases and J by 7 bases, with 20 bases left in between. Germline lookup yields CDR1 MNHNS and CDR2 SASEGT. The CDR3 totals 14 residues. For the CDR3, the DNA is TGTGCCACCCCACGGGAGTGGGGACAGAATGAGCAGTTCTTC. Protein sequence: CATPREWGQNEQFF.

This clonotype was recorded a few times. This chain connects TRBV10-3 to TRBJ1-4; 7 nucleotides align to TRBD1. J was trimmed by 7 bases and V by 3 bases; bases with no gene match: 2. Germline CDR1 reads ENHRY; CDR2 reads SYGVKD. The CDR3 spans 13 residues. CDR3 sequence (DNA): TGTGCCATCAGTGACGCAGGGGGTGAAAAACTGTTTTTT. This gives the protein CAISDAGGEKLFF.